Detailed here is one T cell receptor beta chain. Its antigen is still unknown. No base-level quality is on record; no much larger clone is a single base apart. In the prospective study, participants were about 18 to 90 years old, resided in 24 geographic areas of the United States, and were enrolled through a virtual design. Cohort assignment in the prospective study relied on participant-reported clinical history from a screening survey and a study questionnaire. Recovered participants in ImmuneRACE Cohort 3 were defined as having two consecutive negative NP/OP PCR tests, clearance from a healthcare professional, or resolution of symptoms. Mobile phlebotomists in the prospective study collected whole blood, serum and a nasopharyngeal or oropharyngeal swab from every participant. Prospective study participants could optionally give additional blood draws and questionnaires over an approximately 2-month period. Prospective study blood samples were shipped either frozen or at room temperature before DNA extraction.

The sample originates from a study of blood T cell repertoires in COVID-19 (dated by TCRdb to the early 2020s). Broadly, across the study: The collaborator samples originated in the United States, Italy and Spain and spanned the acute and convalescent phases of COVID-19. The prospective study material was composed of cDNA or gDNA derived from T cells, B-cell-depleted T cells, or PBMCs. The dataset comprised deeply sampled blood TCRbeta repertoires from subjects exposed to, actively infected with, or recovered from COVID-19. The samples were drawn from the first 160 participants of the ongoing ImmuneRACE study and from 950 to 1,500 subjects provided by 6 global collaborators. A freely available public database, intended as a resource for researchers studying the immune response to SARS-CoV-2, is where the repertoires were released. Sample metadata almost always included a de-identified subject ID, COVID-19 status, age in years and sex. Where available, HLA class I and class II types were obtained from metadata supplied by the sample provider rather than from assay-based typing. Overall results and qualifications from the work: Clinical and demographic metadata were provided uncurated, with the amount varying by source and participant.

TCRbeta CDR3 regions were amplified from genomic DNA using the immunoSEQ Assay, a bias-controlled multiplex PCR. Per the original workflow: The number of nucleated cells in each sample was estimated from the amplification of reference gene primers within the assay. To quantify the absolute abundance of each unique TCRbeta CDR3 rearrangement, sequence reads were collapsed and filtered. For each sample, productive Simpson clonality was calculated as the square root of Simpson's diversity index over productive rearrangements. TCRdb retrieved this table from immuneACCESS and kept in-frame rearrangements only. Not all clones are present; in checked studies, unresolved V genes account for under half, and no reason is known for the remainder. From that table come the V and J calls and clone size; the DNA was used to work out D and trimming. The sample profile shows around 330,000 clones; roughly nine tenths of them were found once. The leading ten clones occupy around 2.5% of the sample.

Trimming leaves V shorter by 4 bases and J shorter by 9 bases, with the junction holding 20 bases beyond the gene matches. CDR1 is given as SGHTA and CDR2 as FQGNSA, both from the germline V gene. The CDR3 measures 17 amino acids from cysteine to phenylalanine. Only the CDR3 DNA is retained, 51 bases long and in frame from the first base. The V gene is TRBV7-2 and the J gene is TRBJ1-1; 7 junctional bases match TRBD1. This receptor was taken from a man aged 55 to 70 who had recovered from COVID-19. The sample consisted of PBMCs or T cells enriched from blood (not recorded which). This receptor carries the CDR3 CASSSGLDRVIYSQAFF. The DNA reads as follows: TGTGCCAGCAGCTCGGGGCTAGACAGGGTCATATATTCGCAAGCTTTCTTT.